The 17 T cell receptor beta chains reported below all come from one sample, sequenced in a study of beta chain features in type 1 diabetes. General study results and limits: Within each of all four CD4+ subsets, Type 1 diabetes patients had TCRB CDR3s that were moderately but significantly shorter.

Investigators reverse transcribed all isolated RNA, so they sequenced expressed TCRB transcripts. Libraries were prepared by immunoSEQ multiplex PCR; TCRdb keeps only in-frame clonotypes and omits some of them. Of a few hundred thousand clones detected, just over 20% appear once; the ten largest clones hold 0.028%. Their antigens remain unidentified. The specimen was naive CD4+ T cells from blood. The receptors originated from a woman aged 40 to 49 with type 1 diabetes.

This clone turned up a few times. The chain uses TRBV29-1 and TRBJ2-4; no definite D call. Trimming removed 2 bases at V and 0 bases at J, with 5 bases between. Germline V gene lookup returns CDR1 SQVTM and CDR2 ANQGSEA. CDR3 length equals 13 residues. CDR3 bases: TGCAGCGTTGAAATACTAGCCAAAAACATTCAGTACTTC. Its translation is CSVEILAKNIQYF.

The sample holds a few counts of this clone. The genes are TRBV18 and TRBJ1-1; D is ambiguous. Germline V gene sequence: CDR1 KGHSH, CDR2 LQKENI. The CDR3 runs to 14 residues. V was trimmed by 3 bases and J by 0 bases, leaving 8 bases between them. The CDR3 loop is CASSPLAMNTEAFF. The CDR3 DNA is TGTGCCAGCTCACCCTTAGCCATGAACACTGAAGCTTTCTTT.

DNA of the CDR3: TGTGCCAGCAGCTCACTAGCGGGAGAGAGTGAGCAGTTCTTC. This codes for CASSSLAGESEQFF. The chain recombines TRBV7-2 with TRBJ2-1; TRBD2 matches at 11 bases. CDR3 length equals 14 residues. Germline assignment: CDR1 SGHTA and CDR2 FQGNSA. V dropped 4 bases and J dropped 9; count of bases not matched to a gene: 5. Drawing the rest from reference TRBV7-2 and TRBJ2-1, the complete variable domain is GAGVSQSPSNKVTEKGKDVELRCDPISGHTALYWYRQSLGQGLEFLIYFQGNSAPDKSGLPSDRFSAERTGGSVSTLTIQRTQQEDSAVYLCASSSLAGESEQFFGPGTRLTVL.

In this sample, this clone turned up a few times. This chain links TRBV30 with TRBJ2-1, with TRBD2 matching over 7 bases. This CDR3 spans 17 amino acids. The germline gives CDR1 GTSNPN, CDR2 SVGIG (reference sequence). V shed 4 bases and J 2 bases; nucleotides not matched to a gene: 14. In DNA, the CDR3 is TGTGCCTGGACCCCTCTTAGCGGGTTACTAGCCTACAATGAGCAGTTCTTC. Translation gives CAWTPLSGLLAYNEQFF.

The V gene is TRBV19, the J gene TRBJ1-2; 7 bases are shared with TRBD1. Germline loops: CDR1 LNHDA, CDR2 SQIVND (reference sequence). J was trimmed by 2 bases and V by 5 bases; bases with no gene match: 5. This CDR3 region has 14 residues. Here the CDR3 reads CASSVMTGNYGYTF. Here the CDR3 DNA reads TGTGCCAGTAGTGTGATGACAGGGAACTATGGCTACACCTTC.

This chain links TRBV4-2 with TRBJ1-2, with D possibly matching TRBD1 (6 bases). CDR3 size: 15 residues. From germline, CDR1 is LGHNA and CDR2 YNFKEQ. Trimming cost V 0 bases and J 4 bases, with 12 bases left between them. The CDR3 here is CASSQERGGGYGYTF. The CDR3 bases are TGTGCCAGCAGCCAAGAACGCGGGGGCGGCTATGGCTACACCTTC.

The rearrangement links TRBV4-3 to TRBJ2-1, with 8 bases identical to TRBD2. This CDR3 region has 16 residues. J lost 9 bases, V lost 1 base, and 11 bases had no gene match. Germline V lookup: CDR1 LGHNA, CDR2 YSLEER. CDR3 protein: CASSQGAAGGHGEQFF. The DNA for the CDR3 is TGCGCCAGCAGCCAAGGGGCTGCGGGGGGCCACGGTGAGCAGTTCTTC.

The chain employs TRBV2 and TRBJ1-1; 10 nucleotides match TRBD1. The germline V gene encodes CDR1 SNHLY and CDR2 FYNNEI. This CDR3 is built from 14 residues. The junction had 7 bases not matched to a gene; V was cut back by 6 bases and J by 6 bases. The CDR3 here is CASRVDRGVSEAFF. CDR3 nucleotides: TGTGCCAGCAGAGTGGACAGGGGGGTATCTGAAGCTTTCTTT.

This clone was observed a handful of times. The J gene is TRBJ1-1, the V gene TRBV2; 7 positions match TRBD1. The germline gives CDR1 SNHLY, CDR2 FYNNEI. There are 12 residues in the CDR3. V dropped 9 bases and J dropped 5; count of bases not matched to a gene: 6. CDR3 in amino acids: CASQGGGTEAFF. The CDR3, as DNA: TGTGCCAGTCAGGGGGGTGGAACTGAAGCTTTCTTT.

This clone was observed a few times. This chain joins TRBV9 and TRBJ1-5; D unresolved. Per the germline V gene, CDR1 is SGDLS and CDR2 is YYNGEE. This CDR3 contains 13 residues. The V gene lost 3 bases and the J gene lost 4 bases, with 8 bases spanning the gap. The CDR3 DNA reads as TGTGCCAGCAGCGCGGAGGAAAATCAGCCCCAGCATTTT. Encoded protein: CASSAEENQPQHF.

This clone was counted a few times. The CDR3 region has the DNA TGCAGTGCTAGCCGGGGGGCTGAAGCTTTCTTT. It yields the protein CSASRGAEAFF. The chain couples TRBV20-1 to TRBJ1-1, with a weak D call TRBD1 (5 bases). Trimming left V 3 bases short and J 6 bases short, with 8 bases between. Germline CDR1 is DFQATT and CDR2 is SNEGSKA (reference sequence). The CDR3 has 11 amino acids.

This clone has just a few counts. The chain is built from TRBV28 and TRBJ2-7, with 8 nucleotides matching TRBD1. CDR1 and CDR2 from the germline V gene are MDHEN and SYDVKM. CDR3 size: 16 residues. Germline trimming cut 4 bases from V and 4 bases from J; bases unmatched to any gene: 12. The CDR3 sequence: CASSSPATGATYEQYF. The CDR3 DNA is TGTGCCAGCAGTTCTCCCGCGACAGGGGCTACTTACGAGCAGTACTTC.

The chain combines TRBV7-3 with TRBJ2-7; D ambiguous. Trimming removed 5 bases at V and 6 bases at J, with 14 bases between. This CDR3 region has 13 residues. The V gene's germline CDR1 is SGHTA and CDR2 FQGTGA. Here the CDR3 reads CASSGYRHVEQYF. Written as DNA, the CDR3 is TGTGCCAGCAGCGGATACCGACATGTCGAGCAGTACTTC.

The V and J genes are TRBV30 and TRBJ1-5, with TRBD1 as a possible D gene (6 bases). Trimming stripped 3 bases from V and 2 bases from J, with 14 bases between. CDR3 length: 15 residues. The germline gives CDR1 GTSNPN, CDR2 SVGIG (reference sequence). In nucleotides, the CDR3 is TGTGCCTGGAGAGGACAGAAAGGCGGCAATCAGCCCCAGCATTTT. Amino acid sequence: CAWRGQKGGNQPQHF.

There are a few counts of this clone. The chain has TRBV7-3 and TRBJ2-1, with unresolved D. Between the trimmed V and J ends, which lost 3 bases and 3 bases, there was a span of 3 bases. CDR1 is SGHTA and CDR2 is FQGTGA in the germline V gene. The CDR3 spans 12 residues. In DNA, the CDR3 is TGTGCCAGCAGCTTCGGCTACAATGAGCAGTTCTTC. Its translation is CASSFGYNEQFF.

This clone was seen only a few times. V usage is TRBV7-9 and J usage is TRBJ1-1, with D perhaps TRBD1 (6 bases). Looked up from germline, CDR1 is SEHNR and CDR2 is FQNEAQ (reference sequence). This CDR3 contains 14 residues. Trimming left V 6 bases short and J 2 bases short, with 13 bases between. The chain's CDR3 is CASRKGHINTEAFF. CDR3 nucleotide sequence: TGTGCCAGCAGGAAGGGACACATTAACACTGAAGCTTTCTTT.

The chain joins TRBV5-6 to TRBJ2-3; 7 positions match TRBD1. The CDR3 consists of 18 residues. The germline V gene encodes CDR1 SGHDT and CDR2 YYEEEE. With V trimmed by 0 bases and J by 0 bases, 10 bases remained unmatched. CDR3 nucleotides: TGTGCCAGCAGCTTGGGACCGACGGGACAGCCTAGCACAGATACGCAGTATTTT. The encoded protein is CASSLGPTGQPSTDTQYF.